This TCR beta chain comes out of a study of human T cells and chemical hapten exposure. Trimming shortened V by 0 bases and J by 6 bases, and 13 bases separated the two germline ends. The germline gives CDR1 DFQATT, CDR2 SNEGSKA (reference sequence). This CDR3 has 14 amino acids. Specified time point: patch test 1, 2 weeks after DPC sensitization. The treatment was: therapeutic diphenylcyclopropenone sensitization with weekly scalp DPC. MiXCR, applied by TCRdb to the RACE reads, yields one record per CDR3 protein. This sample yields around 340,000 distinct CDR3 sequences, of which about 7% are seen a single time; 7.5% to 9% belongs to the top ten.

The sequences come from whole blood, collected in connection with sensitization to the hapten diphenylcyclopropenone (DPC). The receptor's source is a woman aged 18-29 years with alopecia areata. Some clones in this sample may be carry-over from other donors' samples. This rearrangement joins TRBV20-1 to TRBJ2-3; no reliable D call. CDR3 region: CSARDRTLGDTQYF. Written as DNA, the CDR3 is TGCAGTGCTAGAGATCGAACGCTGGGGGATACGCAGTATTTT.